This T cell receptor (beta chain) was recorded in a study of blood T cells in healthy people across ages. Study findings and constraints: It was the long-lived donors that had more naive CD4+ cells and higher diversity than aged donors.

The CDR3 extends over 15 amino acids. Losses at the gene ends were 2 bases for V and 9 bases for J; bases not matched to a gene: 5. Germline lookup yields CDR1 DFQATT and CDR2 SNEGSKA (reference sequence). Donors gave about 10 milliliters of peripheral blood apiece. A second PCR of about 6 to 11 cycles used a sample-barcoded 5' primer and a J-beta primer mix. Every molecule of cDNA carried a tag from a template-switch adaptor with 12 random nucleotides. Researchers report that each sample yielded at least 2.5 million CDR3-containing paired-end reads. TCRdb ran MiXCR on the 5' RACE reads and lists one entry per CDR3 protein. The sample lists 800,000 or so distinct CDR3 sequences; about 45% were seen once. As to this clonotype: The antigen is undetermined.

V and J are TRBV20-1 and TRBJ2-1; 15 nucleotides agree with TRBD2. This clonotype originated in a man older than 75 in good health. Material for sequencing was blood. The chain's CDR3 is CSARNPGLAGGEQFF. The CDR3 DNA reads as TGCAGTGCTAGAAATCCGGGACTAGCGGGAGGTGAGCAGTTCTTC.